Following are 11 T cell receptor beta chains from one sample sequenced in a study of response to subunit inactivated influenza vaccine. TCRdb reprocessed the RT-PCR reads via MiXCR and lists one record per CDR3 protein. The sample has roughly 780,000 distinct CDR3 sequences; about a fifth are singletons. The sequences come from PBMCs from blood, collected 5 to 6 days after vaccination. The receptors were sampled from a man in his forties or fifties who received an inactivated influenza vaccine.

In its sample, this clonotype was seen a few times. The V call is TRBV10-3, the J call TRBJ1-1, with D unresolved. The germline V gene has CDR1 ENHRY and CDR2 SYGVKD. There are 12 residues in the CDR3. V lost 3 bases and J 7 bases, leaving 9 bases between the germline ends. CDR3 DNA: TGTGCCATCAGTGATAAGATAGGTGAAGCTTTCTTT. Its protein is CAISDKIGEAFF.

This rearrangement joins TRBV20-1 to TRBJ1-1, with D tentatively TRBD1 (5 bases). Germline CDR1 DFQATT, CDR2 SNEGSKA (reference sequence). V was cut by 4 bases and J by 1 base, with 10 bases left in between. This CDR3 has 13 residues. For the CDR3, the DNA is TGCAGTGCTATCAGGGACCAGAACACTGAAGCTTTCTTT. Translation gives CSAIRDQNTEAFF.

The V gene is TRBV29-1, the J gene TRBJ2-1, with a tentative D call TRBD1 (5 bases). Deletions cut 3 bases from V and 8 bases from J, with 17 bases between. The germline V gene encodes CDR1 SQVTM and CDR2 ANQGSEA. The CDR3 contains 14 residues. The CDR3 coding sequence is TGCAGCGTTGACCGGGTGGGGCCCCTGGATGAGCAGTTCTTC. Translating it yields CSVDRVGPLDEQFF.

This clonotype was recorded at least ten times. This CDR3 is CSARASFGDRGWSGANVLTF. DNA for the CDR3: TGCAGTGCTAGAGCATCGTTTGGGGACAGGGGGTGGTCTGGGGCCAACGTCCTGACTTTC. The V gene is TRBV20-1, the J gene TRBJ2-6; 11 bases align to TRBD1. CDR3 length: 20 amino acids. Germline CDR1 and CDR2: DFQATT and SNEGSKA (reference sequence). The V segment lost 1 base and the J segment 1 base; nucleotides outside the gene matches: 12.

The CDR3 nucleotides read TGCGCCAGCAGCTTCGGAACCAACGAGCAGTACTTC. Protein sequence: CASSFGTNEQYF. The rearrangement links TRBV5-1 to TRBJ2-7; no firm D call. Germline V gene sequence: CDR1 SGHRS, CDR2 YFSETQ. Trimming shortened V by 2 bases and J by 5 bases, and 8 bases separated the two germline ends. The CDR3 is 12 residues long. The full variable domain, in which reference TRBV5-1 and TRBJ2-7 provide the parts outside the CDR3, is KAGVTQTPRYLIKTRGQQVTLSCSPISGHRSVSWYQQTPGQGLQFLFEYFSETQRNKGNFPGRFSGRQFSNSRSEMNVSTLELGDSALYLCASSFGTNEQYFGPGTRLTVT.

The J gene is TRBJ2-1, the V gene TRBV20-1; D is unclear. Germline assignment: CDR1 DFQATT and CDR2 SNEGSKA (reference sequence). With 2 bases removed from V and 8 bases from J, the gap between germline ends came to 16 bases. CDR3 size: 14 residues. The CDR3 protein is CSARNILSTDEQFF. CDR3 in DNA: TGCAGTGCTAGAAATATCCTCTCGACGGATGAGCAGTTCTTC.

CDR3 protein: CASSRIDNSPLHF. The CDR3 region has the DNA TGTGCCAGCAGTCGGATAGATAATTCACCCCTCCACTTT. V gene TRBV12-3 or TRBV12-4 combines with J gene TRBJ1-6; no firm D call. This CDR3 is built from 13 residues. Deletions cut 5 bases from V and 5 bases from J, with 7 bases between.

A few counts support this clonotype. CDR3 DNA sequence: TGTGCCAGCAGGGACTTTGCTTATGGCTACACCTTC. Residues: CASRDFAYGYTF. This chain joins TRBV12-3 or TRBV12-4 and TRBJ1-2, with D hard to call. The V gene lost 6 bases and the J gene lost 5 bases, with 10 bases spanning the gap. The CDR3 totals 12 residues.

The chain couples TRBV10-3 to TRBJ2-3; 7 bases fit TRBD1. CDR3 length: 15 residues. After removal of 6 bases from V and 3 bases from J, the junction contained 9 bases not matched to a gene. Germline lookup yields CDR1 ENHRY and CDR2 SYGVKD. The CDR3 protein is CAIRVTGPITDTQYF. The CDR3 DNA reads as TGTGCCATCAGAGTGACAGGGCCAATTACAGATACGCAGTATTTT.

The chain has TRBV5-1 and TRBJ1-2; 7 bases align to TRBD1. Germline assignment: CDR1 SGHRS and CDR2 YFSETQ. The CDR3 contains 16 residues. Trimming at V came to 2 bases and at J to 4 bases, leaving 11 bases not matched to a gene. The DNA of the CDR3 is TGCGCCAGCAGCTTTTCAGTCGGGACAGATGCCTATGGCTACACCTTC. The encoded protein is CASSFSVGTDAYGYTF.

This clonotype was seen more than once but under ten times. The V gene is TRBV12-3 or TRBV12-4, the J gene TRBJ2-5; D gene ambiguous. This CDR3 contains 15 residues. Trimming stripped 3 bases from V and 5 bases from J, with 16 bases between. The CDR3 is CASSFSLGPGETQYF. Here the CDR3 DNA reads TGTGCCAGCAGTTTTAGTTTAGGCCCCGGTGAGACCCAGTACTTC.